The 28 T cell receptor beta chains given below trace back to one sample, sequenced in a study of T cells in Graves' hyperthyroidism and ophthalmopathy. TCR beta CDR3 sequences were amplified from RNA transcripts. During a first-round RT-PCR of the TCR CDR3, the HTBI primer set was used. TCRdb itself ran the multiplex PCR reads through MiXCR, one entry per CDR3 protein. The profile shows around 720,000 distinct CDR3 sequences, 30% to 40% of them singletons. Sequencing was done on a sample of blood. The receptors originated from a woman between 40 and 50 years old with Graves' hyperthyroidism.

The CDR3 loop is CASSLSESNYGYTF. The CDR3 region has the DNA TGTGCCAGCAGCTTATCCGAGTCAAACTATGGCTACACCTTC. This rearrangement joins TRBV7-2 to TRBJ1-2, with D hard to call. With 2 bases removed from V and 2 bases from J, the gap between germline ends came to 9 bases. Germline V gene sequence: CDR1 SGHTA, CDR2 FQGNSA. The CDR3 covers 14 residues. The full variable domain, its missing parts supplied by reference TRBV7-2 and TRBJ1-2, is GAGVSQSPSNKVTEKGKDVELRCDPISGHTALYWYRQSLGQGLEFLIYFQGNSAPDKSGLPSDRFSAERTGGSVSTLTIQRTQQEDSAVYLCASSLSESNYGYTFGSGTRLTVV.

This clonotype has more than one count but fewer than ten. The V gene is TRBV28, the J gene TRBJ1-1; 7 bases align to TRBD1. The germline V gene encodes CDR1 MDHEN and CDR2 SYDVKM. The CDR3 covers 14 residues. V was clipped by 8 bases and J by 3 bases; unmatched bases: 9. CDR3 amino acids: CASYGQGGYTEAFF. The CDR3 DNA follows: TGTGCCAGCTACGGGCAGGGGGGGTACACTGAAGCTTTCTTT. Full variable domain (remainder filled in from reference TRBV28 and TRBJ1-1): DVKVTQSSRYLVKRTGEKVFLECVQDMDHENMFWYRQDPGLGLRLIYFSYDVKMKEKGDIPEGYSVSREKKERFSLILESASTNQTSMYLCASYGQGGYTEAFFGQGTRLTVV.

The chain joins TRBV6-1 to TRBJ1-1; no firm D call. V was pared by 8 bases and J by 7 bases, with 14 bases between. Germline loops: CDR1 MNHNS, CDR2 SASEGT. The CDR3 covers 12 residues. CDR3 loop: CASSPGRHEAFF. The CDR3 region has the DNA TGTGCCAGCTCACCCGGCAGACATGAAGCTTTCTTT.

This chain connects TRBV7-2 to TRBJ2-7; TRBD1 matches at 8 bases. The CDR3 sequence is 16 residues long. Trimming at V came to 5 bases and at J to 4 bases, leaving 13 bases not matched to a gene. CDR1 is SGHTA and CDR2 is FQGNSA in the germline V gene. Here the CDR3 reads CASSALPGQVIYEQYF. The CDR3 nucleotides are TGTGCCAGCAGCGCCCTACCGGGACAGGTGATTTACGAGCAGTACTTC. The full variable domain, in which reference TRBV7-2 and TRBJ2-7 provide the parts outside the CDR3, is GAGVSQSPSNKVTEKGKDVELRCDPISGHTALYWYRQSLGQGLEFLIYFQGNSAPDKSGLPSDRFSAERTGGSVSTLTIQRTQQEDSAVYLCASSALPGQVIYEQYFGPGTRLTVT.

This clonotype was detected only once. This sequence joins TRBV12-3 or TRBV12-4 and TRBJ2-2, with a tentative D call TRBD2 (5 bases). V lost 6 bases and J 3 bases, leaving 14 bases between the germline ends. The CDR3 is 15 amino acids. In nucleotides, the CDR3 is TGTGCCAGCAGCCCTCCGGGGTTTTACACCGGGGAGCTGTTTTTT. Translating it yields CASSPPGFYTGELFF.

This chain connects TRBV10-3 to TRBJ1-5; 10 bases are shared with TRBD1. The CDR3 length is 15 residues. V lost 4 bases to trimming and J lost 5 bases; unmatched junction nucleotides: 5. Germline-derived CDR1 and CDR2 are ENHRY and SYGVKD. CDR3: CAISVEDRGYQPQHF. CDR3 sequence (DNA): TGTGCCATCAGTGTGGAGGACAGGGGGTATCAGCCCCAGCATTTT.

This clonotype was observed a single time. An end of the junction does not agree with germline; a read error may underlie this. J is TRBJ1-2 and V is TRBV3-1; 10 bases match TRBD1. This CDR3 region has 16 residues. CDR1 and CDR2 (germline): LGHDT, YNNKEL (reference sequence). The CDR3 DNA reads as TGTGCCAGCTGCCAAGACCGACAGGGGGCAAGCTATGGCTACACCTTC. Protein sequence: CASCQDRQGASYGYTF.

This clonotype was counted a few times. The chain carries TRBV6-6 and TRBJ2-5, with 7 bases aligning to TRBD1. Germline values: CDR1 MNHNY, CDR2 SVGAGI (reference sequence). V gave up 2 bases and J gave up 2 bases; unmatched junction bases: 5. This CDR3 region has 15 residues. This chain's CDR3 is CASSYRTGLQETQYF. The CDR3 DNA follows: TGTGCCAGCAGTTACCGGACAGGCTTACAAGAGACCCAGTACTTC.

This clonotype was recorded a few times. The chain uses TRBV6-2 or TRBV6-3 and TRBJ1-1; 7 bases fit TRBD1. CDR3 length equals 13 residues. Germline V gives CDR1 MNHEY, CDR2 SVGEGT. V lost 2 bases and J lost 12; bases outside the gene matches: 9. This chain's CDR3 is CASSYGTVGTTFF. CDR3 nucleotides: TGTGCCAGCAGTTACGGGACAGTCGGGACAACTTTCTTT.

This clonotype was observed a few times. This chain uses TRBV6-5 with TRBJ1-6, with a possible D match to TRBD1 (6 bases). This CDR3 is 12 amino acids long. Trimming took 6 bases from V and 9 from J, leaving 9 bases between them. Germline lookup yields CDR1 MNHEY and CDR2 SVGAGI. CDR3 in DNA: TGTGCCAGCAGGGGACATCCTTCACCCCTCCACTTT. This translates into CASRGHPSPLHF.

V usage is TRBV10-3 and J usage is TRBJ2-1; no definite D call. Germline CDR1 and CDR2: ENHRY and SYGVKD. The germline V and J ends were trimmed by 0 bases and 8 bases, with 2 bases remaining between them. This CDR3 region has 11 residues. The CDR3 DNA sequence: TGTGCCATCAGTGAGTCGTATGAGCAGTTCTTC. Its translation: CAISESYEQFF.

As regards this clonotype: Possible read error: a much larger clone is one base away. CDR3 region: CASSTPGTTETFF. The CDR3 DNA reads TGTGCCAGCAGCACTCCGGGTACCACTGAAACTTTCTTT. This chain links TRBV7-9 with TRBJ1-1; D not certain. Germline assignment: CDR1 SEHNR and CDR2 FQNEAQ (reference sequence). This CDR3 has 13 amino acids. The full variable domain, in which reference TRBV7-9 and TRBJ1-1 provide the parts outside the CDR3, is DTGVSQNPRHKITKRGQNVTFRCDPISEHNRLYWYRQTLGQGPEFLTYFQNEAQLEKSRLLSDRFSAERPKGSFSTLEIQRTEQGDSAMYLCASSTPGTTETFFGQGTRLTVV.

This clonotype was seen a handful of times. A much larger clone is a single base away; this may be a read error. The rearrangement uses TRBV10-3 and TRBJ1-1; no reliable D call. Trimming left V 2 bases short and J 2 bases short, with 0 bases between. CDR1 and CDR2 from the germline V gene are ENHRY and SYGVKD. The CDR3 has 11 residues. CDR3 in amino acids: CAISENTEAFF. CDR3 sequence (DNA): TGTGCCATCAGTGAGAACACTGAAGCTTTCTTT.

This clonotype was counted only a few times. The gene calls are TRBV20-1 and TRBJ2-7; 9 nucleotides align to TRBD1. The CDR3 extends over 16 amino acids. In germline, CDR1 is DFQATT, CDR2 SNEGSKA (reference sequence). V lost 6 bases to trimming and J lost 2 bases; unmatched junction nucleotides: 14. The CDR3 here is CSAPSPGQGPPYEQYF. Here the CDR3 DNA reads TGCAGTGCCCCGTCCCCGGGACAGGGTCCTCCCTACGAGCAGTACTTC.

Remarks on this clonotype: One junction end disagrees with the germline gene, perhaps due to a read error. CDR3 sequence reads: CASSSPGQGTGTTYF. CDR3 DNA sequence: TGTGCCAGCAGCTCTCCGGGACAGGGTACAGGCACCACATATTTT. This rearrangement joins TRBV7-2 to TRBJ1-3; the match to TRBD1 covers 9 bases. This CDR3 has 15 residues. Germline CDR1 SGHTA, CDR2 FQGNSA.

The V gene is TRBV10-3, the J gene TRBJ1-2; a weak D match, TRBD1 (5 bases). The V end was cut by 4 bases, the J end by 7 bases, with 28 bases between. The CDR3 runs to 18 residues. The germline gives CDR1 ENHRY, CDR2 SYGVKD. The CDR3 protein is CAISVSLFGTRGYGGYTF. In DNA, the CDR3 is TGTGCCATCAGTGTTAGTCTTTTTGGGACGAGGGGCTACGGTGGCTACACCTTC.

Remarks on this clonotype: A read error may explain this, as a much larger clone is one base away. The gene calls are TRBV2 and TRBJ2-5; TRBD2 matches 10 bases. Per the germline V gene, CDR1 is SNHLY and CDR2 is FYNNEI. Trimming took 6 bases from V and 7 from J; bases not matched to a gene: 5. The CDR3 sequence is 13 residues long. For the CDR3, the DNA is TGTGCCAGCAGCTTGGTAGCGGGAGGGACCCAGTACTTC. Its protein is CASSLVAGGTQYF.

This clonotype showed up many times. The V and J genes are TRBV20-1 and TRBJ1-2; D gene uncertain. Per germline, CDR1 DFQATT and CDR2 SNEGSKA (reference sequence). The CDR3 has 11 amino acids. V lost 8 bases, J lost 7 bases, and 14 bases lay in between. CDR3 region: CSPFGSSGYTF. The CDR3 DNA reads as TGCAGTCCTTTTGGGTCCTCTGGCTACACCTTC.

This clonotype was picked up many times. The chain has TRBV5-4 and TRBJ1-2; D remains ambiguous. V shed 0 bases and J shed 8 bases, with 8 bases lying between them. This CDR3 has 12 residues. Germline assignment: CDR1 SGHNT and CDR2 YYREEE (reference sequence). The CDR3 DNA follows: TGTGCCAGCAGCTTGGACGGGGTCGGCTACACCTTC. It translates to CASSLDGVGYTF. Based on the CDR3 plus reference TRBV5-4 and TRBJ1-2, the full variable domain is ETGVTQSPTHLIKTRGQQVTLRCSSQSGHNTVSWYQQALGQGPQFIFQYYREEENGRGNFPPRFSGLQFPNYSSELNVNALELDDSALYLCASSLDGVGYTFGSGTRLTVV.

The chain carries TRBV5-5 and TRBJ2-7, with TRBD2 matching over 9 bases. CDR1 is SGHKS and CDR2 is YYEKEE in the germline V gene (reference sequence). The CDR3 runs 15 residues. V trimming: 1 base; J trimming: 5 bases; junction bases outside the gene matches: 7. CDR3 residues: CASSLSSGVSNEQYF. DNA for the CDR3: TGTGCCAGCAGCTTGTCTAGCGGGGTGTCGAACGAGCAGTACTTC.

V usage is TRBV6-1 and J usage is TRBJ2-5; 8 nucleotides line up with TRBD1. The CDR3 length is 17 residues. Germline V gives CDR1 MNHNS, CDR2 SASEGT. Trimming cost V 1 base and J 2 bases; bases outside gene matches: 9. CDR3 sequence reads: CASSEEWPGGPQETQYF. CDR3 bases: TGTGCCAGCAGTGAAGAGTGGCCAGGGGGCCCACAAGAGACCCAGTACTTC.

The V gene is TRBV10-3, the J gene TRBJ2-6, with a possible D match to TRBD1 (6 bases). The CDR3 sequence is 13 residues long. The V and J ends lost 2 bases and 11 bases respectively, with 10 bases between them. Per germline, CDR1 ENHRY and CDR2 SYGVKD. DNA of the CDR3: TGTGCCATCAGTGAGACAGGGTCCTACGTCCTGACTTTC. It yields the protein CAISETGSYVLTF.

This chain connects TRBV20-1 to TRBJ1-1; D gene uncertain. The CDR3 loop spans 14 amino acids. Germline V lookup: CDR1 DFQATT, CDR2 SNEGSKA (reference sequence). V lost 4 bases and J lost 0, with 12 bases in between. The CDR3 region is CSATPASMNTEAFF. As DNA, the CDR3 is TGCAGTGCTACCCCAGCATCCATGAACACTGAAGCTTTCTTT.

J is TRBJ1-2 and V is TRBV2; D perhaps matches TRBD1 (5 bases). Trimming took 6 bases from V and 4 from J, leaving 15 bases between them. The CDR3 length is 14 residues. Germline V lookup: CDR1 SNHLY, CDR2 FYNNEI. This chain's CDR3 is CASRIGHPGYGYTF. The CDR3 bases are TGTGCCAGCAGGATTGGACACCCTGGCTATGGCTACACCTTC.

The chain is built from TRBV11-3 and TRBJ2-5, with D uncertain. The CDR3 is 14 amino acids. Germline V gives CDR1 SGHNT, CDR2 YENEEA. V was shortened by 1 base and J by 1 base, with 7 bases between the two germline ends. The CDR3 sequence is CASSLVGVQETQYF. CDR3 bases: TGTGCCAGCAGCTTAGTCGGAGTCCAAGAGACCCAGTACTTC.

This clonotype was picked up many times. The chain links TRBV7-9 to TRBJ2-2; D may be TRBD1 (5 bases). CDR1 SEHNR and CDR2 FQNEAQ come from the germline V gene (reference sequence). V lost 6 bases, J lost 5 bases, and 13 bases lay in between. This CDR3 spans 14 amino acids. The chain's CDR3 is CASSLGDRTGELFF. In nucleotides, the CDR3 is TGTGCCAGCAGTCTAGGGGATAGAACCGGGGAGCTGTTTTTT.

CDR3 in DNA: TGTGCCAGCAGTTTATCCCCCCCAGAAACTAACTATGGCTACACCTTC. It encodes CASSLSPPETNYGYTF. V and J are TRBV6-5 and TRBJ1-2; D uncertain. V shed 4 bases and J shed 0 bases, with 15 bases lying between them. Germline V gives CDR1 MNHEY, CDR2 SVGAGI. The length of the CDR3 is 16 residues.

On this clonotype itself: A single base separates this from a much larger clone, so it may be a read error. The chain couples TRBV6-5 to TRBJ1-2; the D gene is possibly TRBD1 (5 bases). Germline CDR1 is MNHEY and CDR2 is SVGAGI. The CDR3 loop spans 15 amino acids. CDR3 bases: TGTGCCACCAGTGAGTCCCCCAGGGACCCATATGGCTACACCTTC. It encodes CATSESPRDPYGYTF.